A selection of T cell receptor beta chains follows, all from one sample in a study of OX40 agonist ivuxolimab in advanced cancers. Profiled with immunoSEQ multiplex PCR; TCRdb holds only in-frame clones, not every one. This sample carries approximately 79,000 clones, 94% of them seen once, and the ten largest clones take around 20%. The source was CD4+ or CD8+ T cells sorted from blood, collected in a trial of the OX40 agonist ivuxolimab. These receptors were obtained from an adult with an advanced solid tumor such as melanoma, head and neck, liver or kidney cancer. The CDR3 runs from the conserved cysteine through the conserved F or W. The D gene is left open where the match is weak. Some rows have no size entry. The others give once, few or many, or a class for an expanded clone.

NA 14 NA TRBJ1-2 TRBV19 CASAGQGQISGYTF TGTGCCAGTGCAGGTCAGGGACAAATCAGTGGCTACACCTTC
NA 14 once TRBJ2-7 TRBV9 CASTPLADSYEQYF TGTGCCAGCACCCCCCTCGCGGACAGCTACGAGCAGTACTTC
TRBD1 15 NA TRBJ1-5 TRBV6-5 CASSSGGESNQPQHF TGTGCCAGCAGTTCAGGGGGCGAGAGCAATCAGCCCCAGCATTTT
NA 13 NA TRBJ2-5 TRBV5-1 CASSLRAKETQYF TGCGCCAGCAGCTTGCGGGCGAAAGAGACCCAGTACTTC
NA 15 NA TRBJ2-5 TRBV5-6 CASSFKVRLQETQYF TGTGCCAGCAGCTTTAAGGTCAGGCTCCAAGAGACCCAGTACTTC
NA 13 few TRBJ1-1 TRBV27 CASSFYVNTEAFF TGTGCCAGCAGTTTTTACGTCAACACTGAAGCTTTCTTT
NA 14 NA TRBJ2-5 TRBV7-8 CASSPPNKEETQYF TGTGCCAGCAGCCCCCCGAACAAGGAGGAGACCCAGTACTTC
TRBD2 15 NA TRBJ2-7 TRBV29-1 CSVESLAGSSYEQYF TGCAGCGTTGAATCCTTAGCGGGGAGCTCCTACGAGCAGTACTTC
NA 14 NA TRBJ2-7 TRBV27 CASSLSRGGYEQYF TGTGCCAGCAGTCTCTCTAGGGGGGGCTACGAGCAGTACTTC
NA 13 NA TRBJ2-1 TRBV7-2 CASSLGPGDEQFF TGTGCCAGCAGCTTAGGCCCAGGCGATGAGCAGTTCTTC
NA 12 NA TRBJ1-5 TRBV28 CASRSFGEPQHF TGTGCCAGCAGGTCCTTCGGGGAGCCCCAGCATTTT
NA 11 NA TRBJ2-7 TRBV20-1 CSARAWGEQYF TGCAGTGCTAGGGCCTGGGGCGAGCAGTACTTC
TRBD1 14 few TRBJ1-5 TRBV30 CAWSAVRGHQPQHF TGTGCCTGGAGTGCTGTCAGGGGGCATCAGCCCCAGCATTTT
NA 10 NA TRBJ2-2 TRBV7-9 CAIRAGELFF TGTGCCATCAGGGCCGGGGAGCTGTTTTTT
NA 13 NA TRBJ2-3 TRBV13 CASSLRGTDTQYF TGTGCCAGCAGCTTACGGGGCACAGATACGCAGTATTTT
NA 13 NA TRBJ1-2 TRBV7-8 CASSPRTLYGYTF TGTGCCAGCAGCCCCCGGACATTATATGGCTACACCTTC
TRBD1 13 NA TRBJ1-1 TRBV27 CASSSRGEAEAFF TGTGCCAGCAGTTCCAGGGGGGAGGCTGAAGCTTTCTTT
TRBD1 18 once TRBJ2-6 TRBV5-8 CASSPGTGGYSGANVLTF TGTGCCAGCAGCCCTGGGACAGGGGGATACTCTGGGGCCAACGTCCTGACTTTC
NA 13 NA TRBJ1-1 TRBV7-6 CASTPAVNTEAFF TGTGCCAGCACTCCGGCGGTGAACACTGAAGCTTTCTTT
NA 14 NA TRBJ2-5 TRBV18 CASLPTGWQETQYF TGTGCCAGCTTACCAACAGGTTGGCAAGAGACCCAGTACTTC
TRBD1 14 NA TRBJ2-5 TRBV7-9 CASSLRQGEETQYF TGTGCCAGCAGCTTACGACAGGGAGAAGAGACCCAGTACTTC
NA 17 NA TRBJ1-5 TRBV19 CASSIPYNPWGNQPQHF TGTGCCAGTAGTATCCCATATAACCCTTGGGGCAATCAGCCCCAGCATTTT
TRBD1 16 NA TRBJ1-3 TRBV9 CASSPHGTASGNTIYF TGTGCCAGCAGCCCCCATGGGACAGCCTCTGGAAACACCATATATTTT
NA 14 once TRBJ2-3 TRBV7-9 CASSPEASTDTQYF TGTGCCAGCAGTCCGGAGGCAAGCACAGATACGCAGTATTTT
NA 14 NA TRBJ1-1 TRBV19 CASSTYRDGAEAFF TGTGCCAGTAGTACCTACAGGGATGGGGCTGAAGCTTTCTTT
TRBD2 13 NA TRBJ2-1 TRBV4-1 CASSLSGNNEQFF TGCGCCAGCAGCCTTAGCGGGAACAATGAGCAGTTCTTC
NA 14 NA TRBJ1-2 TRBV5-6 CASSLGGSLSRYTF TGTGCCAGCAGCTTGGGAGGGAGTCTCTCTCGCTACACCTTC
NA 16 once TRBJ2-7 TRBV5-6 CASSPKGYYIPYEQYF TGTGCCAGCAGCCCGAAAGGCTACTACATTCCCTACGAGCAGTACTTC
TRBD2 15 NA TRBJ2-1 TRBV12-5 CASGLQREGKNEQFF TGTGCTAGTGGTTTGCAACGGGAGGGTAAAAATGAGCAGTTCTTC
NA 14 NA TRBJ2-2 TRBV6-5 CASSRTLNTGELFF TGTGCCAGCAGCCGGACTCTTAACACCGGGGAGCTGTTTTTT
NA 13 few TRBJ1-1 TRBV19 CASSITSYTEAFF TGTGCCAGTAGTATTACGAGTTACACTGAAGCTTTCTTT
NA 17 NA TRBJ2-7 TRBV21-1 CASSKARQGPPSYEQYF TGTGCCAGCAGCAAAGCGCGACAGGGGCCCCCCTCCTACGAGCAGTACTTC
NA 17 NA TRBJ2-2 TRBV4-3 CASSQDGGGGNTGELFF TGCGCCAGCAGCCAAGACGGGGGCGGCGGGAACACCGGGGAGCTGTTTTTT
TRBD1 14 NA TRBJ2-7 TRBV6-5 CASSPGTGIYEQYF TGTGCCAGCAGTCCCGGGACAGGGATCTACGAGCAGTACTTC
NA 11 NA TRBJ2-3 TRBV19 CASKMTDTQYF TGTGCCAGTAAAATGACAGATACGCAGTATTTT
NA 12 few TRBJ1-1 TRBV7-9 CASSERDTEAFF TGTGCCAGCAGCGAGAGGGACACTGAAGCTTTCTTT
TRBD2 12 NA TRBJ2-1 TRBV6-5 CASFSSGGEQFF TGTGCCAGCTTCTCATCGGGGGGGGAGCAGTTCTTC
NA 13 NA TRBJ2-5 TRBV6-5 CASSSSAQETQYF TGTGCCAGCAGTTCCTCGGCTCAAGAGACCCAGTACTTC
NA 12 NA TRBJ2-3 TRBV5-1 CASHGGADTQYF TGCGCCAGCCATGGGGGCGCAGATACGCAGTATTTT
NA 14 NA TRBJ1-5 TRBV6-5 CASSLDSDNQPQHF TGTGCCAGCAGTCTGGACAGCGACAATCAGCCCCAGCATTTT
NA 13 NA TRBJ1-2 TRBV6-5 CASRAEANYGYTF TGTGCCAGCAGGGCCGAAGCTAACTATGGCTACACCTTC
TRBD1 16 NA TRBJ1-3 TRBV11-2 CASSLDRVAGGNTIYF TGTGCCAGCAGCCTGGACAGGGTGGCCGGTGGAAACACCATATATTTT
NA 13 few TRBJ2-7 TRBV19 CASSADGTYEQYF TGTGCCAGTAGTGCCGACGGGACCTACGAGCAGTACTTC